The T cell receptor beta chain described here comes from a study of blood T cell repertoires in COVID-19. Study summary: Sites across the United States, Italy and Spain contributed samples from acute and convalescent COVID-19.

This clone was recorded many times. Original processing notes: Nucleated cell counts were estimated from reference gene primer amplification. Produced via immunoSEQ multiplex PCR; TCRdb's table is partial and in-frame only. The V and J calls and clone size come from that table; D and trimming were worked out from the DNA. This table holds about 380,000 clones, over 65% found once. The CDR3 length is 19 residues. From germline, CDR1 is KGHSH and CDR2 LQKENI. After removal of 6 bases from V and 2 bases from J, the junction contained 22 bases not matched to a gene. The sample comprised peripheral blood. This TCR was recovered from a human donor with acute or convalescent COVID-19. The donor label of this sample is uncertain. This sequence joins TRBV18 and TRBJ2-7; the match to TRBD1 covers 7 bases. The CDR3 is CASSTDGTVKVGVPYEQYF. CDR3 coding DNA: TGTGCCAGCTCGACCGACGGGACAGTCAAGGTTGGAGTCCCCTACGAGCAGTACTTC.